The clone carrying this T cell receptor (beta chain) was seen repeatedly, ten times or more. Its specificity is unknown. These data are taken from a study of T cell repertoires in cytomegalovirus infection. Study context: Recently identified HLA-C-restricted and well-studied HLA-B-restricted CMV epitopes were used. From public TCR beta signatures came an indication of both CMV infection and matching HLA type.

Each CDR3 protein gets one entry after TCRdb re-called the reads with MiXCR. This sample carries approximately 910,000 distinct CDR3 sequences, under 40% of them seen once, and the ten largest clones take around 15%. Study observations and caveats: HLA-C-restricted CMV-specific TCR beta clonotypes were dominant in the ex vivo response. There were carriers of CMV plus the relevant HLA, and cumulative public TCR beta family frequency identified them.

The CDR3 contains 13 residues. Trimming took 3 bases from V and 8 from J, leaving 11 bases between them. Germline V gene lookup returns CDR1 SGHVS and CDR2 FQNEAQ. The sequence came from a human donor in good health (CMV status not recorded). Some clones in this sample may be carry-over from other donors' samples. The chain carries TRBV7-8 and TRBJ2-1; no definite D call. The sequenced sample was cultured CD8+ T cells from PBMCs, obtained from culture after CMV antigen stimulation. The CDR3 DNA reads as TGTGCCAGCAGCTTCGGATCCGATGATGAGCAGTTCTTC. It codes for CASSFGSDDEQFF.